This TCR beta chain was found in a study of identical twins. This clonotype has just a few counts. One entry per CDR3 protein results from TCRdb running MiXCR on the 5' RACE reads. The sample yields about 530,000 distinct CDR3 sequences, nearly 15% seen once. The V end was cut by 4 bases, the J end by 1 base, with 13 bases between. The CDR3 sequence is 15 residues long. Germline assignment: CDR1 SGHDN and CDR2 FVKESK. The sample also formed part of further work on yellow fever vaccine responses in identical twins.

V and J are TRBV14 and TRBJ1-1; D gene ambiguous. The TCR was taken from a woman under 30 in good health. The sample consisted of CD4+ T cells sorted from blood. The CDR3 bases are TGTGCCAGCAGCCTCAGGCTGGACCCGAACACTGAAGCTTTCTTT. As protein: CASSLRLDPNTEAFF.